Following are 4 T cell receptor beta chains from one sample sequenced in a study of neoadjuvant nivolumab and ipilimumab in lung cancer. The protocol was immunoSEQ multiplex PCR, while the TCRdb copy is restricted to in-frame clones and leaves out a portion. The sample lists some 3,500 clones, around 88% occurring once. The specimen comprised tumor tissue, sampled after neoadjuvant nivolumab, alone or with ipilimumab, at or shortly before surgery. Every receptor here comes from an adult with non-small cell lung cancer.

The table lists this clone with a few counts. The V gene is TRBV4-3, the J gene TRBJ2-5, with no clear D. Germline-derived CDR1 and CDR2 are LGHNA and YSLEER. This CDR3 is 14 amino acids long. Trimming pared 0 bases from V and 4 bases from J, leaving 9 bases between. The DNA of the CDR3 is TGCGCCAGCAGCCAAGATAGGCGCCCAGAGACCCAGTACTTC. It specifies CASSQDRRPETQYF.

The rearrangement joins TRBV28 to TRBJ2-7, with D uncertain. The V gene's germline CDR1 is MDHEN and CDR2 SYDVKM. The CDR3 extends over 13 amino acids. The V gene lost 6 bases and the J gene lost 1 base, with 10 bases spanning the gap. In DNA form, the CDR3 reads TGTGCCAGCAGGGTGAAGGTTTCCTACGAGCAGTACTTC. Its protein is CASRVKVSYEQYF.

V gene TRBV4-3 combines with J gene TRBJ2-7; 8 nucleotides align to TRBD2. V trimming: 1 base; J trimming: 0 bases; junction bases outside the gene matches: 11. The length of the CDR3 is 18 residues. Germline V gene sequence: CDR1 LGHNA, CDR2 YSLEER. The CDR3, as DNA: TGCGCCAGCAGCCAAGGCCCCGAGGGCGGGGGGACCTCCTACGAGCAGTACTTC. This translates into CASSQGPEGGGTSYEQYF.

The chain couples TRBV2 to TRBJ2-3; D is unclear. This CDR3 comprises 15 residues. The V gene lost 3 bases and the J gene lost 4 bases, with 14 bases spanning the gap. Looked up from germline, CDR1 is SNHLY and CDR2 is FYNNEI. CDR3 DNA: TGTGCCAGCAGTGAGGGCCCGTCCCCCCCAGATACGCAGTATTTT. Amino acid sequence: CASSEGPSPPDTQYF.